The rows below give T cell receptor beta chains drawn from one sample of a study of T-cell reconstitution after alpha-beta-depleted transplantation in children. MiXCR, applied by TCRdb to the PCR reads, yields one record per CDR3 protein. The sample holds roughly 350,000 distinct CDR3 sequences, around a tenth seen once. The sequenced sample was PBMCs from the stem cell graft donor, obtained from the stem cell graft. The receptors here all came from a human donor who donated a stem cell graft to a child with acute lymphoblastic leukemia. Each CDR3 is given with its conserved first and last residue. The D gene is left open where the match is weak. The size entry is marked missing in some rows and otherwise reads once, few, many or a size class.

clone_size: many; v_call: TRBV4-1; j_call: TRBJ1-1; d_call: TRBD1; cdr3_aa: CASSRGQGQTEAFF; cdr3_nt: TGCGCCAGCAGCCGAGGACAGGGTCAAACTGAAGCTTTCTTT
clone_size: .; v_call: TRBV10-2; j_call: TRBJ2-3; d_call: .; cdr3_aa: CASSASEREGTHTDTQYF; cdr3_nt: TGCGCCAGCAGTGCCTCAGAAAGAGAGGGGACACACACAGATACGCAGTATTTT
clone_size: many; v_call: TRBV4-3; j_call: TRBJ1-2; d_call: .; cdr3_aa: CASSPASNYGYTF; cdr3_nt: TGCGCCAGCAGCCCAGCTTCCAACTATGGCTACACCTTC
clone_size: few; v_call: TRBV24-1; j_call: TRBJ2-1; d_call: TRBD2; cdr3_aa: CATSDTREGRDEQFF; cdr3_nt: TGTGCCACCAGTGATACGCGGGAGGGCCGGGATGAGCAGTTCTTC
clone_size: few; v_call: TRBV5-1; j_call: TRBJ2-7; d_call: .; cdr3_aa: CASSRPTDEQYF; cdr3_nt: TGCGCCAGCAGCAGGCCCACTGACGAGCAGTACTTC
clone_size: .; v_call: TRBV12-3/TRBV12-4; j_call: TRBJ1-1; d_call: .; cdr3_aa: CASSFGGRGREAFF; cdr3_nt: TGTGCCAGCAGTTTTGGTGGGCGGGGCCGTGAAGCTTTCTTT
clone_size: .; v_call: TRBV3-1; j_call: TRBJ2-7; d_call: TRBD2; cdr3_aa: CASSPTSGFYEQYF; cdr3_nt: TGTGCCAGCAGCCCGACTAGCGGCTTCTACGAGCAGTACTTC
clone_size: .; v_call: TRBV7-2; j_call: TRBJ2-4; d_call: .; cdr3_aa: CASSQPGWGPKNIQYF; cdr3_nt: TGTGCCAGCAGCCAGCCAGGGTGGGGCCCCAAAAACATTCAGTACTTC
clone_size: few; v_call: TRBV25-1; j_call: TRBJ2-7; d_call: .; cdr3_aa: CASTPSGAPYEQYF; cdr3_nt: TGTGCCAGCACCCCGTCGGGAGCCCCCTACGAGCAGTACTTC
clone_size: .; v_call: TRBV5-1; j_call: TRBJ2-7; d_call: .; cdr3_aa: CASSRDRPLEQYF; cdr3_nt: TGCGCCAGCAGCAGGGACCGCCCTCTCGAGCAGTACTTC
clone_size: few; v_call: TRBV6-2/TRBV6-3; j_call: TRBJ2-1; d_call: TRBD2; cdr3_aa: CASLGGGLAGGPRSSYNEQFF; cdr3_nt: TGTGCCAGCTTGGGAGGCGGACTAGCGGGAGGGCCGAGGAGCTCCTACAATGAGCAGTTCTTC
clone_size: few; v_call: TRBV6-2/TRBV6-3; j_call: TRBJ2-7; d_call: .; cdr3_aa: CASSYSNGGGEQYF; cdr3_nt: TGTGCCAGCAGTTACTCGAATGGGGGTGGCGAGCAGTACTTC
clone_size: .; v_call: TRBV27; j_call: TRBJ2-5; d_call: .; cdr3_aa: CASSPYSSQETQYF; cdr3_nt: TGTGCCAGCAGCCCATATAGTAGCCAAGAGACCCAGTACTTC
clone_size: few; v_call: TRBV12-3/TRBV12-4; j_call: TRBJ2-4; d_call: .; cdr3_aa: CASRLRDNKNIQYF; cdr3_nt: TGTGCCAGCAGGCTCCGGGACAACAAAAACATTCAGTACTTC
clone_size: .; v_call: TRBV20-1; j_call: TRBJ2-1; d_call: TRBD2; cdr3_aa: CCAEAGTSEIRYNEQFF; cdr3_nt: TGCTGTGCAGAAGCAGGGACTAGCGAGATTCGGTACAATGAGCAGTTCTTC
clone_size: few; v_call: TRBV2; j_call: TRBJ1-6; d_call: .; cdr3_aa: CASSEALRDSPLHF; cdr3_nt: TGTGCCAGCAGTGAAGCGCTTCGTGATTCACCCCTCCACTTT
clone_size: .; v_call: TRBV29-1; j_call: TRBJ2-7; d_call: .; cdr3_aa: CSVERDGSYEQYF; cdr3_nt: TGCAGCGTTGAGCGGGACGGATCCTACGAGCAGTACTTC
clone_size: .; v_call: TRBV29-1; j_call: TRBJ2-1; d_call: TRBD1; cdr3_aa: CSVEGGQVNEQFF; cdr3_nt: TGCAGCGTTGAAGGAGGACAGGTTAATGAGCAGTTCTTC
clone_size: .; v_call: TRBV20-1; j_call: TRBJ1-2; d_call: .; cdr3_aa: CSAFRGVRSYGYTF; cdr3_nt: TGCAGTGCCTTTCGAGGGGTCCGTAGCTATGGCTACACCTTC
clone_size: few; v_call: TRBV28; j_call: TRBJ1-1; d_call: .; cdr3_aa: CASTLRREAFF; cdr3_nt: TGTGCCAGCACCCTGCGAAGGGAGGCTTTCTTT
clone_size: .; v_call: TRBV9; j_call: TRBJ2-5; d_call: .; cdr3_aa: CASSVERGYQETQYF; cdr3_nt: TGTGCCAGCAGCGTAGAGAGGGGGTACCAAGAGACCCAGTACTTC
clone_size: .; v_call: TRBV19; j_call: TRBJ1-5; d_call: TRBD1; cdr3_aa: CASSFWTGGHQPQHF; cdr3_nt: TGTGCCAGTAGTTTCTGGACAGGGGGACATCAGCCCCAGCATTTT
clone_size: .; v_call: TRBV11-2; j_call: TRBJ2-5; d_call: TRBD2; cdr3_aa: CASSFNYGTSGRAGRETQYF; cdr3_nt: TGTGCCAGCAGTTTCAACTACGGGACTAGCGGGAGGGCCGGTAGGGAGACCCAGTACTTC
clone_size: few; v_call: TRBV5-1; j_call: TRBJ2-7; d_call: .; cdr3_aa: CASSISPAGGGYEQYF; cdr3_nt: TGCGCCAGCAGCATATCCCCCGCAGGCGGTGGCTACGAGCAGTACTTC
clone_size: .; v_call: TRBV10-3; j_call: TRBJ2-7; d_call: TRBD2; cdr3_aa: CATTSGSSYEQYF; cdr3_nt: TGTGCCACTACTAGCGGGAGCTCCTACGAGCAGTACTTC
clone_size: .; v_call: TRBV7-9; j_call: TRBJ1-1; d_call: .; cdr3_aa: CASSLAPGEGNTEAFF; cdr3_nt: TGTGCCAGCAGCTTAGCCCCGGGCGAGGGGAACACTGAAGCTTTCTTT
clone_size: few; v_call: TRBV24-1; j_call: TRBJ2-7; d_call: .; cdr3_aa: CATSETNGNRYEQYF; cdr3_nt: TGTGCCACCAGTGAAACCAACGGAAATCGCTACGAGCAGTACTTC
clone_size: few; v_call: TRBV7-2; j_call: TRBJ2-1; d_call: .; cdr3_aa: CASSLAGHLFF; cdr3_nt: TGTGCCAGCAGCTTGGCGGGACACTTGTTCTTC
clone_size: few; v_call: TRBV7-2; j_call: TRBJ2-5; d_call: .; cdr3_aa: CASSLGGGVRETQYF; cdr3_nt: TGTGCCAGCAGCTTAGGGGGGGGCGTAAGAGAGACCCAGTACTTC
clone_size: few; v_call: TRBV4-2; j_call: TRBJ2-2; d_call: TRBD2; cdr3_aa: CASSRNSGRRTGELFF; cdr3_nt: TGTGCCAGCAGCCGGAATAGCGGGAGGAGGACCGGGGAGCTGTTTTTT
clone_size: few; v_call: TRBV28; j_call: TRBJ2-2; d_call: .; cdr3_aa: CASSSNGGELFF; cdr3_nt: TGTGCCAGCAGCAGTAATGGCGGGGAGCTGTTTTTT
clone_size: few; v_call: TRBV5-1; j_call: TRBJ2-1; d_call: TRBD1; cdr3_aa: CASSWGQGVMDEQFF; cdr3_nt: TGCGCCAGCAGCTGGGGGCAGGGGGTCATGGATGAGCAGTTCTTC
clone_size: .; v_call: TRBV20-1; j_call: TRBJ2-3; d_call: .; cdr3_aa: CSATLGADTQYF; cdr3_nt: TGCAGTGCAACTCTAGGAGCGGATACGCAGTATTTT
clone_size: .; v_call: TRBV5-1; j_call: TRBJ1-1; d_call: .; cdr3_aa: CASSLRGGQGGTEAFF; cdr3_nt: TGCGCCAGCAGCTTGAGAGGCGGGCAGGGAGGCACTGAAGCTTTCTTT
clone_size: .; v_call: TRBV28; j_call: TRBJ2-6; d_call: TRBD1; cdr3_aa: CASSLYGTGGLSGANVLTF; cdr3_nt: TGTGCCAGCAGTTTATATGGGACAGGGGGCCTCTCTGGGGCCAACGTCCTGACTTTC
clone_size: .; v_call: TRBV5-1; j_call: TRBJ2-1; d_call: TRBD2; cdr3_aa: CASSARTSGSRYNEQFF; cdr3_nt: TGCGCCAGCAGCGCCCGGACTAGCGGGAGTCGCTACAATGAGCAGTTCTTC